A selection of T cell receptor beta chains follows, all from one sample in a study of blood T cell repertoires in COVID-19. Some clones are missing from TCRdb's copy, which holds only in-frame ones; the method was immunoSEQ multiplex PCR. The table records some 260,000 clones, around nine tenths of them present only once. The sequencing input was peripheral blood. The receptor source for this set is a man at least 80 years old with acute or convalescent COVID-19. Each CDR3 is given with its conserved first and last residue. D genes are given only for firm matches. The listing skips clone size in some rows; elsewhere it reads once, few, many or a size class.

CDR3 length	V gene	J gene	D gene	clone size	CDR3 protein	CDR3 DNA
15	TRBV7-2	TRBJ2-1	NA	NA	CASSLDSSSYNEQFF	TGTGCCAGCAGCTTGGACTCTTCCTCCTACAATGAGCAGTTCTTC
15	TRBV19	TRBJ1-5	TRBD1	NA	CASSSYRGQGQPQHF	TGTGCCAGTAGTTCCTACAGGGGGCAAGGTCAGCCCCAGCATTTT
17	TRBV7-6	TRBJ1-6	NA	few	CASSPNGESSYNSPLHF	TGTGCCAGCAGCCCTAACGGGGAGAGCTCCTATAATTCACCCCTCCACTTT
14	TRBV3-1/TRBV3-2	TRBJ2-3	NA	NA	CASSQGPSTDTQYF	TGTGCCAGCAGCCAGGGGCCCAGCACAGATACGCAGTATTTT
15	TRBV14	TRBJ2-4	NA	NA	CASSQVVGLKNIQYF	TGTGCCAGCAGCCAAGTCGTGGGGCTCAAAAACATTCAGTACTTC
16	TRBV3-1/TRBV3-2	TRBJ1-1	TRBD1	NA	CASSHGGTVENTEAFF	TGTGCCAGCAGCCATGGAGGGACAGTTGAGAACACTGAAGCTTTCTTT
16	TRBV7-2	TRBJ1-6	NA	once	CASSLGKTGRNSPLHF	TGTGCCAGCAGCTTAGGAAAGACAGGACGTAATTCACCCCTCCACTTT
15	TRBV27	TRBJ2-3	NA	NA	CASSRHLAGADTQYF	TGTGCCAGCAGTCGACATCTCGCCGGGGCAGATACGCAGTATTTT
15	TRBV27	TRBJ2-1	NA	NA	CASSLFGSSYNEQFF	TGTGCCAGCAGTTTGTTCGGGAGCTCCTACAATGAGCAGTTCTTC
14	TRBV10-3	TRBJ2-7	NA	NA	CAISDIGYSYEQYF	TGTGCCATCAGTGATATCGGGTACTCCTACGAGCAGTACTTC
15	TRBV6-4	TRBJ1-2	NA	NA	CASSVSAGANYGYTF	TGTGCCAGCAGTGTCTCGGCCGGGGCTAACTATGGCTACACCTTC
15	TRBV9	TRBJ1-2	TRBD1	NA	CASSVARQGDYGYTF	TGTGCCAGCAGCGTAGCTCGACAGGGGGACTATGGCTACACCTTC
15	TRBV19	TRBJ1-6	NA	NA	CASSIDPGGNSPLHF	TGTGCCAGTAGTATAGATCCCGGGGGGAATTCACCCCTCCACTTT
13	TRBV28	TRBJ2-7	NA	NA	CASTPGDPYEQYF	TGTGCCAGCACCCCCGGGGATCCCTACGAGCAGTACTTC
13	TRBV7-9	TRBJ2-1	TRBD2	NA	CASSLDRLAEPIF	TGTGCCAGCAGCTTAGACCGACTAGCGGAACCTATCTTC
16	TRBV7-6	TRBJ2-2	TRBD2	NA	CASSSQPGLASGELFF	TGTGCCAGCAGCTCTCAACCGGGACTAGCTTCCGGGGAGCTGTTTTTT
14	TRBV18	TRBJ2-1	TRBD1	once	CASSLETGGNEQFF	TGTGCCAGCTCACTAGAGACAGGGGGCAATGAGCAGTTCTTC
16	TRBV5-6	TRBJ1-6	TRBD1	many	CASSLVWDRENSPLHF	TGTGCCAGCAGCTTGGTATGGGACAGGGAAAATTCACCCCTCCACTTT
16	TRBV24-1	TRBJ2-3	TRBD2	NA	CATSDSSGRSTDTQYF	TGTGCCACCAGTGATTCTAGCGGCCGTAGCACAGATACGCAGTATTTT
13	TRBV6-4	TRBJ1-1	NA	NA	CASSEARGTEAFF	TGTGCCAGCAGTGAGGCCCGGGGCACTGAAGCTTTCTTT
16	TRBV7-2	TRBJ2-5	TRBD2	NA	CASSLGLAGGQETQYF	TGTGCCAGCAGCTTAGGACTAGCGGGGGGTCAAGAGACCCAGTACTTC
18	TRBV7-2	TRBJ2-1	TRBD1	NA	CASSLVRVGAGGSNEQFF	TGTGCCAGCAGCTTAGTTAGGGTGGGGGCAGGGGGATCTAATGAGCAGTTCTTC